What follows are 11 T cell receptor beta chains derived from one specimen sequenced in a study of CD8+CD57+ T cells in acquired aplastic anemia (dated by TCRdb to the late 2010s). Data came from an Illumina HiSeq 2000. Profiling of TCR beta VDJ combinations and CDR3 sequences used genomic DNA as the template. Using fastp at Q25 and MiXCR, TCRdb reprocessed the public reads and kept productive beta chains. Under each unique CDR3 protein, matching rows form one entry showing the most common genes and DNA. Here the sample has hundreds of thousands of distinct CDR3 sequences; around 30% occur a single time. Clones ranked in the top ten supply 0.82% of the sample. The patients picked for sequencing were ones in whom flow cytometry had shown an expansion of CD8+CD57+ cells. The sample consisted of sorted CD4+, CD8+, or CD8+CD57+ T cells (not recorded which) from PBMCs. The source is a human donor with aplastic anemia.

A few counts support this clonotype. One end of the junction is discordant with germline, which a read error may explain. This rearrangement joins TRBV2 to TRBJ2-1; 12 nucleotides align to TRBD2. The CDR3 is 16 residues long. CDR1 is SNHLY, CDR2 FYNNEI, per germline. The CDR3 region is CAISESLAGGYNEQFF. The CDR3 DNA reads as TGTGCCATCAGTGAGTCTCTAGCGGGGGGGTACAATGAGCAGTTCTTC.

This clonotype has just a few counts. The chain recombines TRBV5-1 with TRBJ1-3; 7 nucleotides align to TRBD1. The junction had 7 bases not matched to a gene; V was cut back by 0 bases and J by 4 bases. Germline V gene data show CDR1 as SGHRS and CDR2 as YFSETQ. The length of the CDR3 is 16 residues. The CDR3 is CASSLVEGARGNTIYF. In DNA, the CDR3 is TGCGCCAGCAGCTTGGTGGAGGGGGCGCGCGGAAACACCATATATTTT.

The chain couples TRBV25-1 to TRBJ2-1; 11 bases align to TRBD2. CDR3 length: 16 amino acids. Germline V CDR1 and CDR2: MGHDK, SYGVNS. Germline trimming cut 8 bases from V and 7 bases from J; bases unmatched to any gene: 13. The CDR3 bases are TGTGCCAGCCGCGAGGTACTAGCGGGAGAATGGAATGAGCAGTTCTTC. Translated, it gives CASREVLAGEWNEQFF.

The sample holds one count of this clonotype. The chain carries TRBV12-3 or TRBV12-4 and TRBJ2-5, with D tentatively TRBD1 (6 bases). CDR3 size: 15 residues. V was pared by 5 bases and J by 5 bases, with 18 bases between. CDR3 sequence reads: CASSPKQGLSETQYF. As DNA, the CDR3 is TGTGCCAGCAGTCCCAAACAGGGTCTATCGGAGACCCAGTACTTC.

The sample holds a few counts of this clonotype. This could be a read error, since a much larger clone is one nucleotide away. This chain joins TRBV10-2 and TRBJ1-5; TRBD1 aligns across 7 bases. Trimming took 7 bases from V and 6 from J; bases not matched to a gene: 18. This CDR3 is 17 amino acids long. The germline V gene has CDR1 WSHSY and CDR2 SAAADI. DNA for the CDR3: TGCGCCAGCACCGGCGGATCAGGGGGATTGGGCAGTCAGCCCCAGCATTTT. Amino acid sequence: CASTGGSGGLGSQPQHF.

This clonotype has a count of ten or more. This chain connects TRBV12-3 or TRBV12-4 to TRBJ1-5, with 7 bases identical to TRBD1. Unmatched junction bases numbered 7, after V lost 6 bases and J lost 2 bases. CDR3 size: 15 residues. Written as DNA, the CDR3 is TGTGCCAGCAGCTACAGGGGTGGAGGCAATCAGCCCCAGCATTTT. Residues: CASSYRGGGNQPQHF.

In DNA, the CDR3 is TGTGCCAGCAGTGATTCCGCGTTACCCATCCCGGGGGCAGATACGCAGTATTTT. Encoded protein: CASSDSALPIPGADTQYF. This rearrangement joins TRBV2 to TRBJ2-3; TRBD2 might be the D (6 bases). V was pared by 3 bases and J by 4 bases, with 23 bases between. The CDR3 has 18 amino acids. In germline, CDR1 is SNHLY, CDR2 FYNNEI.

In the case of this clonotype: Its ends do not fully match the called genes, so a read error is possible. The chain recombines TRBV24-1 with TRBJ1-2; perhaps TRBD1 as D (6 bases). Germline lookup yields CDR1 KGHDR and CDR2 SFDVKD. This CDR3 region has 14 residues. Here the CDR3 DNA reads TGTGCCATCAGTGAGGGCAGGGGCATCTATGGCCACACCTTC. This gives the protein CAISEGRGIYGHTF.

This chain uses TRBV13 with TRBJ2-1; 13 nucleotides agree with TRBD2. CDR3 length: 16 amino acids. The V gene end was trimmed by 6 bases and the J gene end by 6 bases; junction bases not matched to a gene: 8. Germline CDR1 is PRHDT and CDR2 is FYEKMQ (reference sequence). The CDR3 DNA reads TGTGCCAGCAGATTCACCACTAGCGGGAGGGCCAATGAGCAGTTCTTC. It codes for CASRFTTSGRANEQFF. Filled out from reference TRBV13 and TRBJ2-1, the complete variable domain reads AAGVIQSPRHLIKEKRETATLKCYPIPRHDTVYWYQQGPGQDPQFLISFYEKMQSDKGSIPDRFSAQQFSDYHSELNMSSLELGDSALYFCASRFTTSGRANEQFFGPGTRLTVL.

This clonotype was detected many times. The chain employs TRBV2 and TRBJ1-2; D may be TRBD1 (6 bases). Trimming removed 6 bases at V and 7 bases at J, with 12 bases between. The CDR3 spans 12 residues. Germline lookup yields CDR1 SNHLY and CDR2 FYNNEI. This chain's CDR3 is CASSQTGPGYTF. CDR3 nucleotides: TGTGCCAGCAGCCAGACAGGTCCTGGCTACACCTTC. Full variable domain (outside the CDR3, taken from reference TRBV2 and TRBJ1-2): EPEVTQTPSHQVTQMGQEVILRCVPISNHLYFYWYRQILGQKVEFLVSFYNNEISEKSEIFDDQFSVERPDGSNFTLKIRSTKLEDSAMYFCASSQTGPGYTFGSGTRLTVV.

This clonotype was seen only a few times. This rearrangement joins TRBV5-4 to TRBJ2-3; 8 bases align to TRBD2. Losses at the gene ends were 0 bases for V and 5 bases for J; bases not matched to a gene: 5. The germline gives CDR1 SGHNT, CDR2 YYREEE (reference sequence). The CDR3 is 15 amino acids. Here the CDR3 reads CASSLGLSGGDTQYF. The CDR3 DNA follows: TGTGCCAGCAGCTTGGGCCTCAGCGGGGGAGATACGCAGTATTTT. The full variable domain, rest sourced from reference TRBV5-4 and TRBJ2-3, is ETGVTQSPTHLIKTRGQQVTLRCSSQSGHNTVSWYQQALGQGPQFIFQYYREEENGRGNFPPRFSGLQFPNYSSELNVNALELDDSALYLCASSLGLSGGDTQYFGPGTRLTVL.